This TCR beta chain was observed in a study of CD8+ T cells in alopecia areata listed by TCRdb under 2018. Regarding the complete study: The treated patients took part in an open-label pilot trial in which moderate-to-severe alopecia areata was treated with oral tofacitinib at 5 to 10 mg twice daily. Patients stayed on tofacitinib for 6 to 18 months and then had 6 months of follow-up off drug so that delayed response and recurrence could be assessed. In treated patients, disease severity was measured using the SALT score, which gives the percentage of scalp surface area affected. In both human patients and the C3H/HeJ mouse model, the study applied high-throughput TCRbeta sequencing to look at T cell clonal expansion in alopecia areata. On the human side, TCRbeta sequencing was run on scalp tissue and on sorted CD4+ and CD8+ peripheral blood T cells from healthy controls and from alopecia areata patients with either patchy or totalis/universalis disease. Biopsies were taken from tofacitinib-treated patients at baseline and again at 4 and 24 weeks into treatment, and several of those patients also had a later scalp biopsy. Scalp clonality was compared among normal scalp (n=4), patchy alopecia areata scalp (n=8), and alopecia totalis/universalis scalp (n=8). RNA was obtained with the PAXgene miRNA kit for fixed scalp, the miRNeasy kit for PBMCs, and the RNeasy kit for mouse skin. TCRbeta CDR3 regions were amplified by immunoSEQ multiplex PCR using 35 Vbeta forward and 13 Jbeta reverse primers.

Study-level results and caveats: Shared TCR sequences between patients were less evident than in mice, which may be partly attributable to HLA diversity in the patient population. Higher clonality and more expanded CD8+ clones were observed in lesional scalp than in normal scalp, particularly in alopecia totalis/universalis, a finding suggestive of antigenic drive. Tofacitinib significantly lowered scalp clonality and the number of expanded CD8+ clones among the top 100 scalp clones. Unlike mouse skin, which is dominated by gammadelta T cells, normal human skin has resident alphabeta T cells that are also sequenced, and this complicates analysis of the scalp TCR repertoire. Many expanded lesional clones persisted in scalp and blood during tofacitinib treatment, which may partly explain relapse after stopping treatment. Because the treated cohort was small and included a single nonresponder, larger studies are needed to assess links between baseline CD8+ expansion and response.

The time point tag for this specimen amounts to: roughly 27 days on oral tofacitinib. In the paper's terms, the treatment or condition label means: oral pan-JAK inhibitor, 5-10 mg twice daily. Lesional scalp punch biopsies and peripheral blood were obtained from alopecia areata patients. PBMCs were separated by density centrifugation and stained for CD3, CD4 and CD8, after which CD4+ and CD8+ T cells were sorted on a FACSAria. This clone has more than one count but fewer than ten. It lacks a known antigen. No base quality information exists; no much larger clone differs at one position. The library was produced with the immunoSEQ multiplex PCR assay. RNA was extracted from all samples and reverse transcribed into cDNA, which served as template for TCR sequencing. SuperScript III was used to make first-strand cDNA, primed with a 2:1 mix of oligo-dT and random hexamers. Amplification bias was assessed with a synthetic immune receptor repertoire, and residual bias was removed computationally. For the original study's pipeline: Raw reads were preprocessed for error removal, and CDR3 was defined according to IMGT conventions as running from the conserved cysteine to phenylalanine. To get clonality, Shannon entropy was normalized by log2 of the number of productive unique TCRs and the result was subtracted from 1. Whether each scalp clone was CD4 or CD8 was inferred by checking scalp TCRbeta sequences against the CD4 and CD8 repertoires from sorted blood. TCRdb retrieved this table from immuneACCESS and kept in-frame rearrangements only. Not all clones are present; in checked studies, unresolved V genes account for under half, and no reason is known for the remainder. V, J and clone size reflect that table, while D and trimming were determined from the DNA. Here the sample has about 220,000 clones; approximately 57% occur a single time. The ten biggest clones cover around 1.4% of the sample.

From its cysteine to its phenylalanine, the CDR3 spans 13 amino acids. CDR3 DNA is the only sequence kept; it has 39 bases, read in frame from the first base. Based on the germline V gene (reference sequence), the CDR1 and CDR2 sequences are LNHNV and YYDKDF. V is shortened by 3 bases, J by 9 bases, and the region joining them spans 15 bases. The material sequenced was CD4+ T cells sorted from blood, taken at week 4, from a patient treated with tofacitinib. This TCR derives from a human donor with alopecia areata. The chain couples TRBV15 to TRBJ2-7; tentative D gene TRBD2, with 6 bases matching. The nucleotides are TGTGCCACCAGCAGGGGACTGGACTGGGGGCAGTACTTC. It specifies CATSRGLDWGQYF.